The 31 T cell receptor beta chains reported below all come from one sample, sequenced in a study of cytomegalovirus exposure and HLA in healthy donors. Profiling relied on immunoSEQ multiplex PCR, and the TCRdb table lists in-frame clones only, not all of them. In the table there are about 190,000 clones, roughly 83% of which are singletons. The sequenced material came from PBMCs. Receptors were obtained from a woman aged 18-29 years in good health and CMV-seronegative.

This clone has ten or more counts. This sequence joins TRBV6-4 and TRBJ2-2, with D uncertain. Looked up from germline, CDR1 is MRHNA and CDR2 is SNTAGT. Trimming left V 6 bases short and J 3 bases short, with 11 bases between. The CDR3 covers 14 residues. The CDR3 DNA follows: TGTGCCAGCAGAACCGGTATTGACACCGGGGAGCTGTTTTTT. Amino acid sequence: CASRTGIDTGELFF.

The gene calls are TRBV14 and TRBJ2-7; D is undetermined. This CDR3 is 12 amino acids long. Trimming shortened V by 2 bases and J by 5 bases, and 7 bases separated the two germline ends. Germline values: CDR1 SGHDN, CDR2 FVKESK. For the CDR3, the DNA is TGTGCCAGCAGCCAACCCTACCACGAGCAGTACTTC. Amino acids: CASSQPYHEQYF.

A few counts support this clone. The rearrangement joins TRBV6-4 to TRBJ1-1, with 9 nucleotides matching TRBD1. Germline-derived CDR1 and CDR2 are MRHNA and SNTAGT. Germline trimming cut 7 bases from V and 7 bases from J; bases unmatched to any gene: 10. The CDR3 has 14 residues. CDR3 sequence: CASIINPGQGEAFF. CDR3 DNA: TGTGCCAGCATCATTAATCCGGGACAGGGTGAAGCTTTCTTT.

The rearrangement joins TRBV2 to TRBJ1-2; tentative D call: TRBD1 (5 bases). Germline V gene sequence: CDR1 SNHLY, CDR2 FYNNEI. The CDR3 length is 11 residues. Trimming cost V 5 bases and J 8 bases, with 9 bases left between them. CDR3 nucleotides: TGTGCCAGCAGTAGGGGAGGCGGCTACACCTTC. Translating it yields CASSRGGGYTF.

J is TRBJ1-2 and V is TRBV9; no clear D. Between the trimmed V and J ends, which lost 0 bases and 7 bases, there was a span of 19 bases. CDR3 size: 16 residues. Germline V gene lookup returns CDR1 SGDLS and CDR2 YYNGEE. The CDR3 protein is CASSVDGNPFVGGYTF. The CDR3 DNA reads as TGTGCCAGCAGCGTAGACGGGAACCCGTTTGTAGGTGGCTACACCTTC.

This chain connects TRBV5-1 to TRBJ2-3; TRBD2 aligns across 8 bases. Germline V lookup: CDR1 SGHRS, CDR2 YFSETQ. There are 15 residues in the CDR3. V shed 4 bases, J shed 3 bases, and the junction held 7 bases outside the gene matches. The DNA for the CDR3 is TGCGCCAGCAGCCCAACGTCGGGAGGGACAGATACGCAGTATTTT. It codes for CASSPTSGGTDTQYF.

The chain recombines TRBV18 with TRBJ1-5, with D perhaps matching TRBD1 (6 bases). Trimming removed 2 bases at V and 0 bases at J, with 14 bases between. Looked up from germline, CDR1 is KGHSH and CDR2 is LQKENI. This CDR3 spans 17 amino acids. This CDR3 is CASSPGTQLHSNQPQHF. CDR3 bases: TGTGCCAGCTCACCAGGGACACAGCTTCATAGCAATCAGCCCCAGCATTTT.

The chain employs TRBV10-1 and TRBJ1-1; D uncertain. The CDR3 has 14 residues. The V end was cut by 3 bases, the J end by 0 bases, with 8 bases between. Germline V CDR1 and CDR2: WNHNN, SYGVQD (reference sequence). CDR3 region: CASSDSQVNTEAFF. CDR3 sequence (DNA): TGCGCCAGCAGTGATTCTCAGGTGAACACTGAAGCTTTCTTT.

Only one count was recorded for this clone. The V and J genes are TRBV5-4 and TRBJ2-7; D possibly corresponds to TRBD1 (6 bases). This CDR3 is built from 13 residues. V lost 2 bases and J lost 4, with 10 bases in between. Per germline, CDR1 SGHNT and CDR2 YYREEE (reference sequence). CDR3 DNA sequence: TGTGCCAGCAGCTTCTCAGGGGTGTACGAGCAGTACTTC. As protein: CASSFSGVYEQYF.

The chain combines TRBV7-9 with TRBJ2-5, with 10 bases aligning to TRBD2. V lost 5 bases and J lost 5; bases outside the gene matches: 5. The V gene's germline CDR1 is SEHNR and CDR2 FQNEAQ (reference sequence). The length of the CDR3 is 14 residues. CDR3 sequence: CASSRAGGPETQYF. As DNA, the CDR3 is TGTGCCAGCAGCCGAGCGGGGGGGCCGGAGACCCAGTACTTC.

V is TRBV9 and J is TRBJ1-5; 8 positions agree with TRBD1. Losses at the gene ends were 4 bases for V and 0 bases for J; bases not matched to a gene: 6. Germline assignment: CDR1 SGDLS and CDR2 YYNGEE. The CDR3 is made up of 16 amino acids. The CDR3 nucleotides read TGTGCCAGCAGCCCCGGGACAGGTTATAGCAATCAGCCCCAGCATTTT. Amino acid sequence: CASSPGTGYSNQPQHF.

The genes are TRBV5-1 and TRBJ2-2; D gene ambiguous. The CDR3 length is 15 residues. The germline V gene has CDR1 SGHRS and CDR2 YFSETQ. V lost 3 bases, J lost 0 bases, and 9 bases lay in between. CDR3: CASSYDTTNTGELFF. The CDR3 DNA follows: TGCGCCAGCAGCTATGACACCACGAACACCGGGGAGCTGTTTTTT.

This chain connects TRBV6-5 to TRBJ1-2; weak D call: TRBD1 (6 bases). V gave up 4 bases and J gave up 4 bases, with 19 bases separating them. The CDR3 runs to 16 residues. Germline V lookup: CDR1 MNHEY, CDR2 SVGAGI. CDR3 region: CASSSLDSNFRYGYTF. Here the CDR3 DNA reads TGTGCCAGCAGTTCCTTGGACAGCAACTTTCGCTATGGCTACACCTTC.

This clone came up once. The rearrangement uses TRBV4-1 and TRBJ2-7; D gene unclear. The CDR3 length is 15 residues. Between the trimmed V and J ends, which lost 1 base and 2 bases, there was a span of 12 bases. Germline loops: CDR1 MGHRA, CDR2 YSYEKL. The CDR3 loop is CASSQVRKNAYEQYF. The CDR3 coding sequence is TGCGCCAGCAGCCAAGTCAGGAAAAATGCCTACGAGCAGTACTTC.

The V call is TRBV30, the J call TRBJ2-7, with 14 bases fitting TRBD2. V dropped 1 base and J dropped 6; count of bases not matched to a gene: 5. The CDR3 runs 15 residues. CDR1 GTSNPN and CDR2 SVGIG come from the germline V gene (reference sequence). In DNA, the CDR3 is TGTGCCTGGAGTGGGGGACTAGCGGGAGTCGGCGAGCAGTACTTC. This translates into CAWSGGLAGVGEQYF.

The V and J genes are TRBV5-4 and TRBJ2-7, with D perhaps matching TRBD1 (5 bases). Germline CDR1 is SGHNT and CDR2 is YYREEE (reference sequence). The CDR3 loop spans 15 amino acids. V was shortened by 4 bases and J by 1 base, with 15 bases between the two germline ends. The CDR3 is CASSHTGSRSYEQYF. CDR3 DNA sequence: TGTGCCAGCAGCCACACAGGTTCAAGATCCTACGAGCAGTACTTC.

V is TRBV27 and J is TRBJ2-3, with a possible D match to TRBD1 (5 bases). Germline CDR1 MNHEY, CDR2 SMNVEV (reference sequence). The CDR3 has 15 amino acids. Between the trimmed V and J ends, which lost 5 bases and 2 bases, there was a span of 14 bases. The CDR3 is CASSTLGQATDTQYF. CDR3 coding DNA: TGTGCCAGCAGTACCCTCGGACAAGCCACAGATACGCAGTATTTT.

The genes are TRBV7-9 and TRBJ2-7, with a tentative D call TRBD2 (5 bases). CDR3 length: 14 amino acids. V lost 1 base and J 0 bases, leaving 7 bases between the germline ends. Germline V gene lookup returns CDR1 SEHNR and CDR2 FQNEAQ (reference sequence). Written as DNA, the CDR3 is TGTGCCAGCAGCTTAGAAGCGGTCTCCTACGAGCAGTACTTC. As protein: CASSLEAVSYEQYF.

The chain uses TRBV6-6 and TRBJ1-3; D not certain. Germline loops: CDR1 MNHNY, CDR2 SVGAGI (reference sequence). The V end was cut by 4 bases, the J end by 6 bases, with 13 bases between. The CDR3 has 14 residues. CDR3 nucleotides: TGTGCCAGCAGTTCGACTCTGGATGAAAACACCATATATTTT. Protein: CASSSTLDENTIYF.

The chain employs TRBV5-1 and TRBJ2-7; a weak D match, TRBD1 (6 bases). V gave up 1 base and J gave up 7 bases, with 12 bases separating them. This CDR3 region has 13 residues. Germline V lookup: CDR1 SGHRS, CDR2 YFSETQ. Written as DNA, the CDR3 is TGCGCCAGCAGCTTGACAGGGCCAGGGGAGCAGTACTTC. Translation: CASSLTGPGEQYF.

The chain combines TRBV4-1 with TRBJ1-6; D gene unclear. V was pared by 1 base and J by 0 bases, with 10 bases between. The CDR3 is made up of 17 amino acids. Germline CDR1 reads MGHRA; CDR2 reads YSYEKL. Written as DNA, the CDR3 is TGCGCCAGCAGCCAAGTGGTTGGGAGCTCCTATAATTCACCCCTCCACTTT. As protein: CASSQVVGSSYNSPLHF.

V and J are TRBV7-6 and TRBJ1-5; TRBD1 matches 8 bases. Germline V CDR1 and CDR2: SGHVS, FNYEAQ. The CDR3 is 15 residues long. V was clipped by 5 bases and J by 3 bases; unmatched bases: 6. The CDR3 spells CASSQNQGANQPQHF. CDR3 nucleotides: TGTGCCAGCAGCCAGAATCAGGGGGCCAATCAGCCCCAGCATTTT.

The V call is TRBV7-9, the J call TRBJ1-1; tentative D call: TRBD1 (6 bases). V lost 5 bases to trimming and J lost 2 bases, with 9 bases between them. Germline assignment: CDR1 SEHNR and CDR2 FQNEAQ (reference sequence). This CDR3 contains 13 residues. The CDR3 reads CASSLGTNTEAFF. CDR3 coding DNA: TGTGCCAGCAGCCTCGGGACAAACACTGAAGCTTTCTTT.

The chain carries TRBV29-1 and TRBJ2-2; 9 bases fit TRBD1. Germline lookup yields CDR1 SQVTM and CDR2 ANQGSEA. The CDR3 is 14 residues long. Trimming at V came to 7 bases and at J to 0 bases, leaving 3 bases not matched to a gene. The CDR3 spells CSGTGASNTGELFF. The CDR3 DNA follows: TGCAGCGGGACAGGGGCATCGAACACCGGGGAGCTGTTTTTT.

CDR3 residues: CASSQVRGGSSYNSPLHF. CDR3 in DNA: TGCGCCAGCAGCCAAGTCCGGGGGGGCTCCTCCTATAATTCACCCCTCCACTTT. The J gene is TRBJ1-6, the V gene TRBV4-1, with D possibly being TRBD1 (6 bases). CDR1 is MGHRA and CDR2 is YSYEKL in the germline V gene. Trimming took off 1 base at V and 0 bases at J, with 13 bases between the two ends. The CDR3 runs to 18 residues.

The chain carries TRBV6-6 and TRBJ2-7; 8 bases align to TRBD1. The CDR3 covers 13 residues. Germline V gene data show CDR1 as MNHNY and CDR2 as SVGAGI (reference sequence). V gave up 8 bases and J gave up 6 bases; unmatched junction bases: 9. DNA of the CDR3: TGTGCCAGCGAAGGACAGGGAAGAGGCGAGCAGTACTTC. The encoded protein is CASEGQGRGEQYF.

The rearrangement joins TRBV4-1 to TRBJ2-3, with D possibly matching TRBD1 (6 bases). The CDR3 extends over 16 amino acids. V was shortened by 3 bases and J by 4 bases, with 17 bases between the two germline ends. Germline lookup yields CDR1 MGHRA and CDR2 YSYEKL. CDR3 loop: CASSQSGVPISDTQYF. CDR3 DNA sequence: TGCGCCAGCAGCCAGTCAGGGGTGCCAATTTCAGATACGCAGTATTTT.

The chain is built from TRBV9 and TRBJ2-2; 7 positions match TRBD2. The CDR3 extends over 17 amino acids. In germline, CDR1 is SGDLS, CDR2 YYNGEE. The junction had 14 bases not matched to a gene; V was cut back by 4 bases and J by 5 bases. The CDR3 loop is CASSPRPAGIGTGELFF. Written as DNA, the CDR3 is TGTGCCAGCAGCCCCCGACCAGCGGGGATTGGGACCGGGGAGCTGTTTTTT.

This clone appeared a single time. The chain carries TRBV5-6 and TRBJ2-7, with D maybe TRBD1 (5 bases). V was pared by 4 bases and J by 1 base, with 9 bases between. This CDR3 spans 13 amino acids. Germline V gene sequence: CDR1 SGHDT, CDR2 YYEEEE. CDR3 sequence: CASSSQGSYEQYF. The CDR3 region has the DNA TGTGCCAGCAGCAGTCAGGGATCCTACGAGCAGTACTTC.

The rearrangement uses TRBV4-1 and TRBJ2-2; D gene ambiguous. This CDR3 has 16 amino acids. Trimming pared 1 base from V and 0 bases from J, leaving 9 bases between. The germline V gene has CDR1 MGHRA and CDR2 YSYEKL. The CDR3 loop is CASSQVDITNTGELFF. As DNA, the CDR3 is TGCGCCAGCAGCCAAGTAGACATTACGAACACCGGGGAGCTGTTTTTT.

The chain recombines TRBV2 with TRBJ2-3; no definite D call. Germline assignment: CDR1 SNHLY and CDR2 FYNNEI. CDR3 size: 13 residues. V shed 5 bases and J shed 0 bases, with 6 bases lying between them. The CDR3 DNA reads TGTGCCAGCAGTTGGGCTAGCACAGATACGCAGTATTTT. Translating it yields CASSWASTDTQYF.